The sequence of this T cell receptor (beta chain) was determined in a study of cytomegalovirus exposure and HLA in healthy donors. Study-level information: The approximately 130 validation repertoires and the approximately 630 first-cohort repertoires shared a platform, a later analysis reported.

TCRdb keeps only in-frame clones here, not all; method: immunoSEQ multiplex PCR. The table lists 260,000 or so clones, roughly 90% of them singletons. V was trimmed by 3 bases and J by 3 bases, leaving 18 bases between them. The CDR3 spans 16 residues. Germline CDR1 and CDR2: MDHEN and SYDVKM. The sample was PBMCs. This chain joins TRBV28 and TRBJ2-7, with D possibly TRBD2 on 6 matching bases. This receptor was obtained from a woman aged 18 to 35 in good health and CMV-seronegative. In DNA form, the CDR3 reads TGTGCCAGCAGTTTCTTGAGTTGGAGGGCCGGCTACGAGCAGTACTTC. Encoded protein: CASSFLSWRAGYEQYF.